One sample yielded the 3 T cell receptor beta chains listed below, sequenced in a study of cytomegalovirus exposure and HLA in healthy donors. In the PCR, 60 Vbeta and 13 Jbeta primers were used. TCRdb keeps only in-frame clones here, not all; method: immunoSEQ multiplex PCR. Of around 180,000 clones listed, just under 80% are singletons. The sample was PBMCs. These receptors came from a woman aged 45-59 years in good health and CMV-seropositive.

The J gene is TRBJ2-4, the V gene TRBV19; D perhaps matches TRBD2 (6 bases). The CDR3 spans 14 residues. Germline V gene data show CDR1 as LNHDA and CDR2 as SQIVND (reference sequence). The ends were cut back, 7 bases at V and 5 bases at J, with 15 bases in the middle. Here the CDR3 DNA reads TGTGCCAGTATGAGGAGGGTGTCGGAAAACATTCAGTACTTC. Its translation: CASMRRVSENIQYF.

The chain joins TRBV27 to TRBJ2-1, with D tentatively TRBD2 (6 bases). V gave up 3 bases and J gave up 4 bases, with 19 bases separating them. Germline values: CDR1 MNHEY, CDR2 SMNVEV (reference sequence). The CDR3 loop spans 17 amino acids. The CDR3 DNA is TGTGCCAGCAGTTTGGGAATGACGGGGGTCAGGTACAATGAGCAGTTCTTC. It codes for CASSLGMTGVRYNEQFF.

The chain links TRBV11-3 to TRBJ1-1; the D is unclear. The germline V and J ends were trimmed by 1 base and 1 base, with 4 bases remaining between them. Looked up from germline, CDR1 is SGHNT and CDR2 is YENEEA. This CDR3 has 13 amino acids. The CDR3 nucleotides are TGTGCCAGCAGCTTAGTTCGGAACACTGAAGCTTTCTTT. As protein: CASSLVRNTEAFF.